Detailed here is one T cell receptor beta chain. The antigen is undetermined. TCRdb's copy holds only in-frame clones and misses some; the assay was immunoSEQ multiplex PCR. The table has fewer than 20,000 clones, about 81% seen once. Germline V gene sequence: CDR1 LNHDA, CDR2 SQIVND (reference sequence). The CDR3 length is 15 residues. Trimming cost V 3 bases and J 2 bases, with 10 bases left between them. The sample originates from a study of OX40 agonist ivuxolimab in advanced cancers. Study at large: Clinicians treated patients with ivuxolimab, an agonistic anti-OX40 (CD134) antibody. Each patient was given ivuxolimab into a vein every 2 weeks, at 0.01 to 10 mg/kg. Broader study findings: In a subset of nonresponders, normalized T-cell clonal expansion was also low. Compared with others, partial responders at 0.1-3.0 mg/kg displayed clonal expansion among the lowest.

Specimen: CD4+ or CD8+ T cells sorted from blood, collected in a trial of the OX40 agonist ivuxolimab. The source of this sequence is an adult with an advanced solid tumor such as melanoma, head and neck, liver or kidney cancer. J is TRBJ2-2 and V is TRBV19; D possibly matches TRBD1 or TRBD2 (5 bases each). The CDR3 DNA reads TGTGCCAGTAGTATTTCGGGGCGAAACACCGGGGAGCTGTTTTTT. Translation gives CASSISGRNTGELFF.